Following are 27 T cell receptor beta chains from one sample sequenced in a study of identical twins. TCRdb recomputed calls from the 5' RACE reads with MiXCR, one row per CDR3 protein. The repertoire consists of about 150,000 distinct CDR3 sequences, with under 4.5% occurring once and the leading ten covering around 8.1%. Input material: memory T cells sorted from blood. The receptors were gathered from a man in his late teens or twenties in good health.

V gene TRBV5-1 combines with J gene TRBJ2-3; D perhaps matches TRBD2 (5 bases). Germline assignment: CDR1 SGHRS and CDR2 YFSETQ. This CDR3 spans 16 amino acids. Trimming left V 0 bases short and J 4 bases short, with 15 bases between. CDR3 coding DNA: TGCGCCAGCAGCTTGGGACGGGATCCACGGGCAGATACGCAGTATTTT. Protein sequence: CASSLGRDPRADTQYF.

This clonotype was observed many times. The chain is built from TRBV9 and TRBJ2-5; 9 nucleotides match TRBD2. Germline lookup yields CDR1 SGDLS and CDR2 YYNGEE. J lost 1 base, V lost 0 bases, and 10 bases had no gene match. There are 18 residues in the CDR3. The CDR3 DNA sequence: TGTGCCAGCAGCGTAGGAGGGGCGGGAGGGCATCCCCAAGAGACCCAGTACTTC. Protein product: CASSVGGAGGHPQETQYF.

This clonotype was counted ten times or more. The chain employs TRBV3-1 and TRBJ2-3, with D hard to call. The CDR3 has 14 residues. Germline V gene lookup returns CDR1 LGHDT and CDR2 YNNKEL (reference sequence). V dropped 2 bases and J dropped 6 bases, with 12 bases sitting between them. CDR3 loop: CASSQTAMADTQYF. CDR3 DNA sequence: TGTGCCAGCAGCCAAACGGCGATGGCGGATACGCAGTATTTT.

There are many counts of this clonotype. The chain combines TRBV20-1 with TRBJ2-3, with D possibly matching TRBD2 (5 bases). The V and J ends lost 2 bases and 0 bases respectively, with 6 bases between them. Germline values: CDR1 DFQATT, CDR2 SNEGSKA (reference sequence). The CDR3 contains 13 residues. CDR3 sequence reads: CSARWTSTDTQYF. The CDR3 bases are TGCAGTGCTAGATGGACTAGCACAGATACGCAGTATTTT.

The chain employs TRBV24-1 and TRBJ2-6, with 7 bases lining up with TRBD1. The V gene end was trimmed by 3 bases and the J gene end by 4 bases; junction bases not matched to a gene: 14. Germline CDR1 is KGHDR and CDR2 is SFDVKD. The CDR3 loop spans 19 amino acids. CDR3 in DNA: TGTGCCACCAGTGATGCCATAACCCAGGGGGTGTACGGGGCCAACGTCCTGACTTTC. Residues: CATSDAITQGVYGANVLTF.

There are many counts of this clonotype. The V gene is TRBV30, the J gene TRBJ1-4; 7 nucleotides align to TRBD1. Germline V gene sequence: CDR1 GTSNPN, CDR2 SVGIG (reference sequence). This CDR3 is 14 amino acids long. With V trimmed by 1 base and J by 4 bases, 3 bases remained unmatched. This chain's CDR3 is CAWSAGQNNEKLFF. CDR3 in DNA: TGTGCCTGGAGTGCGGGACAGAATAATGAAAAACTGTTTTTT.

This clonotype was counted at least ten times. The chain couples TRBV2 to TRBJ1-5; D gene ambiguous. Germline CDR1 and CDR2: SNHLY and FYNNEI. CDR3 length: 15 amino acids. V lost 6 bases and J 4 bases, leaving 16 bases between the germline ends. The CDR3 DNA sequence: TGTGCCAGCAGCCCGGGAAGTGTGTCGAATCAGCCCCAGCATTTT. It specifies CASSPGSVSNQPQHF. Full variable domain (missing parts from reference TRBV2 and TRBJ1-5): EPEVTQTPSHQVTQMGQEVILRCVPISNHLYFYWYRQILGQKVEFLVSFYNNEISEKSEIFDDQFSVERPDGSNFTLKIRSTKLEDSAMYFCASSPGSVSNQPQHFGDGTRLSIL.

Many counts were recorded for this clonotype. This sequence joins TRBV5-1 and TRBJ2-1; D may be TRBD2 (6 bases). V lost 4 bases, J lost 0 bases, and 11 bases lay in between. The CDR3 has 15 residues. Germline loops: CDR1 SGHRS, CDR2 YFSETQ. CDR3 in DNA: TGCGCCAGCAGCCTTAGCGGAGGCTCCTACAATGAGCAGTTCTTC. This codes for CASSLSGGSYNEQFF.

This clonotype occurred many times. This chain joins TRBV7-8 and TRBJ2-7; D tentatively fits TRBD1 or TRBD2 (5 bases each). Trimming shortened V by 5 bases and J by 4 bases, and 12 bases separated the two germline ends. The CDR3 contains 13 residues. CDR1 is SGHVS and CDR2 is FQNEAQ in the germline V gene. In DNA form, the CDR3 reads TGTGCCAGCAGCAAAACCTGGGGGTACGAGCAGTACTTC. This translates into CASSKTWGYEQYF.

Remarks on this clonotype: This may be a read error, as it is one base from a much larger clone. This chain joins TRBV12-3 or TRBV12-4 and TRBJ2-3; D might be TRBD2 (6 bases). Deletions cut 5 bases from V and 4 bases from J, with 10 bases between. This CDR3 has 13 amino acids. The CDR3 sequence: CASSTGDSDTQYF. The CDR3 bases are TGTGCCAGCAGTACGGGAGACTCAGATACGCAGTATTTT.

This clonotype has at least ten counts. The chain recombines TRBV2 with TRBJ1-5; the match to TRBD1 covers 7 bases. Germline loops: CDR1 SNHLY, CDR2 FYNNEI. Germline trimming cut 3 bases from V and 6 bases from J; bases unmatched to any gene: 8. The CDR3 sequence is 15 residues long. CDR3 in amino acids: CASSENRGQSQPQHF. CDR3 bases: TGTGCCAGCAGTGAGAACAGGGGCCAATCTCAGCCCCAGCATTTT.

The table lists this clonotype with many counts. The rearrangement uses TRBV24-1 and TRBJ2-1, with TRBD2 matching 12 bases. The ends lost 4 bases at V and 7 bases at J; junction bases unmatched: 7. CDR3 length equals 16 residues. CDR1 KGHDR and CDR2 SFDVKD come from the germline V gene. The CDR3 DNA reads TGTGCCACCAGTGACAAGACTAGCGGGAGTCTAAATGAGCAGTTCTTC. Its protein product is CATSDKTSGSLNEQFF.

The sample holds many counts of this clonotype. The DNA of the CDR3 is TGCGCCAGCAGCTTGGTGGGACAAGTAATTTCCCCCTACGAGCAGTACTTC. This encodes CASSLVGQVISPYEQYF. The V and J genes are TRBV5-1 and TRBJ2-7; D possibly corresponds to TRBD1 (6 bases). Trimming cost V 0 bases and J 2 bases, with 18 bases left between them. The CDR3 extends over 17 amino acids. Germline values: CDR1 SGHRS, CDR2 YFSETQ.

This clonotype has a count of ten or more. V gene TRBV5-6 combines with J gene TRBJ1-1, with D possibly being TRBD1 (5 bases). V lost 7 bases and J lost 5, with 12 bases in between. Germline loops: CDR1 SGHDT, CDR2 YYEEEE. There are 12 residues in the CDR3. CDR3 bases: TGTGCCAGCTCGGGGGAGTGGACTGAAGCTTTCTTT. Amino acid sequence: CASSGEWTEAFF. Drawing the rest from reference TRBV5-6 and TRBJ1-1, the complete variable domain is DAGVTQSPTHLIKTRGQQVTLRCSPKSGHDTVSWYQQALGQGPQFIFQYYEEEERQRGNFPDRFSGHQFPNYSSELNVNALLLGDSALYLCASSGEWTEAFFGQGTRLTVV.

This clonotype was detected ten times or more. This rearrangement joins TRBV12-5 to TRBJ1-1; no reliable D call. The CDR3 sequence is 12 residues long. CDR1 LGHNT and CDR2 FRNRAP come from the germline V gene. The V end was cut by 3 bases, the J end by 0 bases, with 2 bases between. CDR3 coding DNA: TGTGCTAGTGGTTTCCTGAACACTGAAGCTTTCTTT. Translation: CASGFLNTEAFF.

There are many counts of this clonotype. The chain carries TRBV5-1 and TRBJ2-5; 7 positions agree with TRBD2. CDR1 is SGHRS and CDR2 is YFSETQ in the germline V gene. With V trimmed by 0 bases and J by 2 bases, 7 bases remained unmatched. CDR3 length: 16 amino acids. CDR3 bases: TGCGCCAGCAGCTTGGGACCCGTCGGGGGGCAAGAGACCCAGTACTTC. It translates to CASSLGPVGGQETQYF.

At least ten counts were recorded for this clonotype. The V call is TRBV28, the J call TRBJ1-1; D call uncertain. Germline CDR1 is MDHEN and CDR2 is SYDVKM. V was cut by 1 base and J by 1 base, with 7 bases left in between. The CDR3 is 14 residues long. The DNA for the CDR3 is TGTGCCAGCAGTTTATATACGGCGAACACTGAAGCTTTCTTT. Translation: CASSLYTANTEAFF.

This clonotype was detected ten times or more. CDR3 residues: CATSPGVAKNIQYF. Here the CDR3 DNA reads TGTGCCACTTCACCCGGGGTAGCCAAAAACATTCAGTACTTC. The gene calls are TRBV2 and TRBJ2-4; TRBD2 might be the D (5 bases). Germline CDR1 and CDR2: SNHLY and FYNNEI. With 10 bases removed from V and 0 bases from J, the gap between germline ends came to 13 bases. The length of the CDR3 is 14 residues.

This clonotype was counted at least ten times. The gene calls are TRBV2 and TRBJ2-5; maybe TRBD1 (6 bases). The CDR3 is 15 residues long. Germline V gives CDR1 SNHLY, CDR2 FYNNEI. V gave up 5 bases and J gave up 1 base, with 14 bases separating them. DNA of the CDR3: TGTGCCAGCAGTCCGGTCGACAGGTTCCAAGAGACCCAGTACTTC. This gives the protein CASSPVDRFQETQYF.

This clonotype has at least ten counts. In nucleotides, the CDR3 is TGTGCCAGCGGGCTGACGGTCGACTCTGGGGCCAACGTCCTGACTTTC. Translating it yields CASGLTVDSGANVLTF. The genes are TRBV7-9 and TRBJ2-6; D is undetermined. There are 16 residues in the CDR3. Trimming left V 8 bases short and J 0 bases short, with 14 bases between. In germline, CDR1 is SEHNR, CDR2 FQNEAQ (reference sequence).

This clonotype was counted ten times or more. The chain employs TRBV28 and TRBJ2-4; no reliable D call. Trimming removed 3 bases at V and 7 bases at J, with 10 bases between. Looked up from germline, CDR1 is MDHEN and CDR2 is SYDVKM. There are 13 residues in the CDR3. CDR3 region: CASSLPGANIQYF. In DNA, the CDR3 is TGTGCCAGCAGTTTGCCCGGAGCTAACATTCAGTACTTC.

About this clonotype: One end of the junction varies from germline; a read error may be responsible. The chain couples TRBV7-2 to TRBJ2-7; 7 bases align to TRBD1. There are 15 residues in the CDR3. CDR1 is SGHTA, CDR2 FQGNSA, per germline. The CDR3 DNA is TGTGCCAGCAGCTTAGCCAAGGACAGGATCCACGAGCAGTACTTT. Translation gives CASSLAKDRIHEQYF. The variable domain in full, completed from reference TRBV7-2 and TRBJ2-7, reads GAGVSQSPSNKVTEKGKDVELRCDPISGHTALYWYRQSLGQGLEFLIYFQGNSAPDKSGLPSDRFSAERTGGSVSTLTIQRTQQEDSAVYLCASSLAKDRIHEQYFGPGTRLTVT.

This clonotype showed up many times. The chain uses TRBV20-1 and TRBJ1-5; D gene unclear. Germline assignment: CDR1 DFQATT and CDR2 SNEGSKA (reference sequence). The CDR3 runs to 13 residues. V shed 2 bases and J shed 0 bases, with 5 bases lying between them. The CDR3 here is CSARLDSNQPQHF. CDR3 sequence (DNA): TGCAGTGCTAGACTTGATAGCAATCAGCCCCAGCATTTT.

This clonotype was observed at least ten times. The V and J genes are TRBV20-1 and TRBJ1-4; TRBD1 aligns across 7 bases. After removal of 3 bases from V and 7 bases from J, the junction contained 5 bases not matched to a gene. Germline lookup yields CDR1 DFQATT and CDR2 SNEGSKA (reference sequence). CDR3 size: 13 residues. This CDR3 is CSASRGAGEKLFF. The DNA of the CDR3 is TGCAGTGCTAGCAGGGGGGCAGGTGAAAAACTGTTTTTT.

This clonotype appeared many times. The chain uses TRBV29-1 and TRBJ2-5; D tentatively reads TRBD1 or TRBD2 (5 bases each). V was shortened by 4 bases and J by 0 bases, with 9 bases between the two germline ends. The CDR3 consists of 13 residues. Germline V lookup: CDR1 SQVTM, CDR2 ANQGSEA. As DNA, the CDR3 is TGCAGCGTTGGCGAGGGGTACCAAGAGACCCAGTACTTC. It is translated as CSVGEGYQETQYF.

This clonotype has just a few counts. V and J are TRBV2 and TRBJ1-6; 7 positions agree with TRBD1. Germline V gene sequence: CDR1 SNHLY, CDR2 FYNNEI. The CDR3 is 15 residues long. Losses at the gene ends were 4 bases for V and 3 bases for J; bases not matched to a gene: 3. CDR3 sequence (DNA): TGTGCCAGCAGTGTTGACAGGGTCTATAATTCACCCCTCCACTTT. This gives the protein CASSVDRVYNSPLHF.

This clonotype was seen many times. The chain couples TRBV5-1 to TRBJ2-1; possibly TRBD2 for D (6 bases). The CDR3 sequence is 14 residues long. Between the trimmed V and J ends, which lost 0 bases and 10 bases, there was a span of 14 bases. Per the germline V gene, CDR1 is SGHRS and CDR2 is YFSETQ. The CDR3 coding sequence is TGCGCCAGCAGCTTGGTGGGGGAGGAGCGGGAGCAGTTCTTC. Translation: CASSLVGEEREQFF.